These 21 T cell receptor beta chains share one sample of origin, sequenced in a study of cytomegalovirus exposure and HLA in healthy donors. PCR involved 60 Vbeta and 13 Jbeta primers. Repertoires were generated with immunoSEQ multiplex PCR, while TCRdb's copy carries only in-frame clones and drops some. The sample has 100,000 to 150,000 clones. The material sequenced was PBMCs. Source of these receptors: a man aged 18 to 30 in good health and CMV-seronegative.

The rearrangement joins TRBV5-1 to TRBJ2-2; 7 bases match TRBD1. The germline V gene encodes CDR1 SGHRS and CDR2 YFSETQ. V dropped 5 bases and J dropped 3; count of bases not matched to a gene: 7. This CDR3 has 15 amino acids. CDR3 region: CASSMGDRDTGELFF. Written as DNA, the CDR3 is TGCGCCAGCAGTATGGGGGACAGAGACACCGGGGAGCTGTTTTTT.

The genes are TRBV25-1 and TRBJ2-5; 9 positions agree with TRBD1. The trim removed 7 bases at V and 11 bases at J, leaving 14 bases unmatched. The CDR3 sequence is 14 residues long. CDR1 and CDR2 from the germline V gene are MGHDK and SYGVNS. CDR3: CASNPGQGRGEQYF. CDR3 nucleotides: TGTGCCAGCAATCCGGGACAGGGTAGAGGTGAGCAGTACTTC.

The rearrangement links TRBV19 to TRBJ1-2; TRBD1 aligns across 8 bases. This CDR3 has 15 amino acids. Germline values: CDR1 LNHDA, CDR2 SQIVND (reference sequence). The trim removed 6 bases at V and 4 bases at J, leaving 10 bases unmatched. DNA of the CDR3: TGTGCCAGTAGGGTGCCTTCAGGGGGCAGCTATGGCTACACCTTC. Amino acid sequence: CASRVPSGGSYGYTF.

The chain is built from TRBV9 and TRBJ2-6; 7 nucleotides agree with TRBD2. Germline CDR1 SGDLS, CDR2 YYNGEE. This CDR3 is built from 15 residues. Trimming took 3 bases from V and 1 from J; bases not matched to a gene: 1. CDR3 in amino acids: CASSGGGSGANVLTF. The CDR3 nucleotides are TGTGCCAGCAGCGGGGGGGGATCTGGGGCCAACGTCCTGACTTTC.

The chain combines TRBV30 with TRBJ1-2, with a possible D match to TRBD1 (5 bases). V shed 0 bases and J shed 6 bases, with 11 bases lying between them. This CDR3 is 13 amino acids long. In germline, CDR1 is GTSNPN, CDR2 SVGIG (reference sequence). The CDR3 spells CAWSVRSQDGYTF. The CDR3 DNA reads as TGTGCCTGGAGTGTACGGTCACAGGATGGCTACACCTTC.

This chain connects TRBV7-9 to TRBJ1-2; perhaps TRBD1 as D (6 bases). Germline V gene lookup returns CDR1 SEHNR and CDR2 FQNEAQ (reference sequence). This CDR3 is built from 16 residues. Trimming removed 2 bases at V and 4 bases at J, with 17 bases between. The CDR3: CASSLFRSDSSYGYTF. CDR3 coding DNA: TGTGCCAGCAGCTTATTTAGGTCGGACAGCTCCTATGGCTACACCTTC. The variable domain in full, with the rest retrieved from reference TRBV7-9 and TRBJ1-2, is DTGVSQNPRHKITKRGQNVTFRCDPISEHNRLYWYRQTLGQGPEFLTYFQNEAQLEKSRLLSDRFSAERPKGSFSTLEIQRTEQGDSAMYLCASSLFRSDSSYGYTFGSGTRLTVV.

This CDR3 is CASRAVLLDQPQHF. The CDR3, as DNA: TGTGCCAGCAGGGCAGTCCTCCTAGATCAGCCCCAGCATTTT. The chain is built from TRBV6-1 and TRBJ1-5; unclear D gene. Trimming cost V 6 bases and J 5 bases, with 14 bases left between them. The CDR3 is 14 amino acids. Germline CDR1 and CDR2: MNHNS and SASEGT.

The rearrangement uses TRBV6-5 and TRBJ2-3, with D maybe TRBD2 (6 bases). Germline lookup yields CDR1 MNHEY and CDR2 SVGAGI. The ends were cut back, 2 bases at V and 3 bases at J, with 9 bases in the middle. CDR3 length: 14 amino acids. CDR3 sequence: CASSYAGTTDTQYF. CDR3 coding DNA: TGTGCCAGCAGTTACGCCGGGACTACAGATACGCAGTATTTT.

This chain connects TRBV6-1 to TRBJ2-5; 10 bases map to TRBD1. The CDR3 extends over 15 amino acids. V lost 1 base, J lost 5 bases, and 4 bases stayed unmatched. Germline V gene data show CDR1 as MNHNS and CDR2 as SASEGT. The CDR3 loop is CASSEGTGGWETQYF. The CDR3 nucleotides are TGTGCCAGCAGTGAAGGGACAGGGGGTTGGGAGACCCAGTACTTC.

To note about this clone: A read error may produce the germline difference seen at one junction end. The genes are TRBV10-3 and TRBJ1-1, with D possibly TRBD1 on 5 matching bases. CDR1 ENHRY and CDR2 SYGVKD come from the germline V gene. The CDR3 length is 19 residues. DNA of the CDR3: TGTGCCATCAGTGAGTCGCGCCCTCTGATAGACAGCAAAGAATCCTATGGATGTTTT. It yields the protein CAISESRPLIDSKESYGCF.

The chain couples TRBV7-2 to TRBJ2-1, with D tentatively TRBD2 (5 bases). Germline CDR1 and CDR2: SGHTA and FQGNSA. Trimming took 4 bases from V and 4 from J, leaving 11 bases between them. CDR3 length: 14 amino acids. The CDR3 loop is CASSSKRKYNEQFF. The CDR3 bases are TGTGCCAGCAGCTCCAAGCGGAAATACAATGAGCAGTTCTTC.

The rearrangement links TRBV2 to TRBJ2-1, with 8 nucleotides matching TRBD1. After removal of 7 bases from V and 4 bases from J, the junction contained 9 bases not matched to a gene. There are 15 residues in the CDR3. The germline V gene has CDR1 SNHLY and CDR2 FYNNEI. For the CDR3, the DNA is TGTGCCAGCACCAAGGACAGGGTTTGGTACAATGAGCAGTTCTTC. Protein: CASTKDRVWYNEQFF.

This chain links TRBV13 with TRBJ2-7, with 7 bases identical to TRBD1. V lost 5 bases and J lost 3; bases outside the gene matches: 7. The CDR3 consists of 14 residues. Germline assignment: CDR1 PRHDT and CDR2 FYEKMQ (reference sequence). The CDR3 region is CASSRRGTNYEQYF. CDR3 coding DNA: TGTGCCAGCAGCCGCAGGGGGACCAACTACGAGCAGTACTTC.

The chain has TRBV19 and TRBJ1-1, with 8 bases identical to TRBD1. CDR3 length equals 15 residues. J gave up 7 bases and V 5 bases, and 12 bases lay outside the gene matches. Germline CDR1 reads LNHDA; CDR2 reads SQIVND (reference sequence). The CDR3: CASSRRGQRFGEAFF. The DNA of the CDR3 is TGTGCCAGTAGTCGCAGGGGGCAAAGGTTCGGTGAAGCTTTCTTT.

The chain combines TRBV19 with TRBJ1-3; D is unresolved. CDR1 LNHDA and CDR2 SQIVND come from the germline V gene (reference sequence). The CDR3 contains 16 residues. Trimming took off 3 bases at V and 0 bases at J, with 12 bases between the two ends. CDR3 sequence: CASSIKSASSGNTIYF. The CDR3 coding sequence is TGTGCCAGTAGTATTAAATCAGCGAGCTCTGGAAACACCATATATTTT.

The chain combines TRBV15 with TRBJ1-4; D unclear. The CDR3 totals 14 residues. Germline V gene sequence: CDR1 LNHNV, CDR2 YYDKDF (reference sequence). Deletions cut 0 bases from V and 4 bases from J, with 6 bases between. CDR3 in DNA: TGTGCCACCAGCAGAGAGGGCGTTAATGAAAAACTGTTTTTT. Amino acid sequence: CATSREGVNEKLFF. The whole variable domain, filled in from reference TRBV15 and TRBJ1-4, reads DAMVIQNPRYQVTQFGKPVTLSCSQTLNHNVMYWYQQKSSQAPKLLFHYYDKDFNNEADTPDNFQSRRPNTSFCFLDIRSPGLGDTAMYLCATSREGVNEKLFFGSGTQLSVL.

The rearrangement joins TRBV7-6 to TRBJ2-3, with D unresolved. V was pared by 1 base and J by 6 bases, with 11 bases between. The CDR3 spans 14 residues. Germline V gene lookup returns CDR1 SGHVS and CDR2 FNYEAQ. As DNA, the CDR3 is TGTGCCAGCAGCTTAGGTACGGCGGTGGATACGCAGTATTTT. It codes for CASSLGTAVDTQYF. Variable domain in full (rest from reference TRBV7-6 and TRBJ2-3): GAGVSQSPRYKVTKRGQDVALRCDPISGHVSLYWYRQALGQGPEFLTYFNYEAQQDKSGLPNDRFSAERPEGSISTLTIQRTEQRDSAMYRCASSLGTAVDTQYFGPGTRLTVL.

The gene calls are TRBV5-1 and TRBJ1-6, with TRBD1 identical over 7 bases. CDR3 length: 12 amino acids. The V and J ends lost 7 bases and 6 bases, in that order; junction bases with no gene match: 1. CDR1 SGHRS and CDR2 YFSETQ come from the germline V gene. The CDR3 DNA is TGCGCCAGCCGGGACAGTAATTCACCCCTCCACTTT. Its translation: CASRDSNSPLHF.

The V call is TRBV19, the J call TRBJ1-1; D may be TRBD1 (5 bases). This CDR3 is built from 14 residues. Germline V gene sequence: CDR1 LNHDA, CDR2 SQIVND (reference sequence). V lost 7 bases to trimming and J lost 7 bases, with 19 bases between them. CDR3 in DNA: TGTGCCAGTACCGCCCCGGAGGGGATCAATGAAGCTTTCTTT. Protein: CASTAPEGINEAFF. The full variable domain, with the rest looked up from reference TRBV19 and TRBJ1-1, is DGGITQSPKYLFRKEGQNVTLSCEQNLNHDAMYWYRQDPGQGLRLIYYSQIVNDFQKGDIAEGYSVSREKKESFPLTVTSAQKNPTAFYLCASTAPEGINEAFFGQGTRLTVV.

This chain joins TRBV5-1 and TRBJ2-2; 10 nucleotides align to TRBD1. The CDR3 has 17 residues. V shed 6 bases and J 6 bases; nucleotides not matched to a gene: 14. Germline assignment: CDR1 SGHRS and CDR2 YFSETQ. Written as DNA, the CDR3 is TGCGCCAGCACCCTCCAGAAGGGACAGGGGTCGGCCGGGGAGCTGTTTTTT. Its translation is CASTLQKGQGSAGELFF.

CDR3 residues: CASTVDRAHTEAFF. The CDR3 DNA follows: TGCGCCAGCACCGTGGACAGGGCCCACACTGAAGCTTTCTTT. The chain has TRBV5-1 and TRBJ1-1; 8 bases are shared with TRBD1. Per germline, CDR1 SGHRS and CDR2 YFSETQ. There are 14 residues in the CDR3. The J segment lost 3 bases and the V segment lost 6 bases, leaving 7 bases of the junction unmatched. The full variable domain, its missing parts supplied by reference TRBV5-1 and TRBJ1-1, is KAGVTQTPRYLIKTRGQQVTLSCSPISGHRSVSWYQQTPGQGLQFLFEYFSETQRNKGNFPGRFSGRQFSNSRSEMNVSTLELGDSALYLCASTVDRAHTEAFFGQGTRLTVV.